Following are 11 T cell receptor beta chains from one sample sequenced in a study of blood T cell repertoires in COVID-19. Method: immunoSEQ multiplex PCR; TCRdb's copy keeps in-frame clones and lacks some. The repertoire holds around 140,000 clones, with about 80% as singletons. Sequenced: peripheral blood. These receptors originate from a man between 65 and 85 years old who had recovered from COVID-19.

The V gene is TRBV20-1, the J gene TRBJ2-3; TRBD2 might be the D (6 bases). CDR1 and CDR2 from the germline V gene are DFQATT and SNEGSKA (reference sequence). CDR3 length: 14 amino acids. Trimming removed 3 bases from V and 2 bases from J, with 12 bases in between. The CDR3 sequence is CSASLSSATDTQYF. DNA of the CDR3: TGCAGTGCTAGTCTGTCTAGCGCCACAGATACGCAGTATTTT.

This clone was counted only a few times. This chain connects TRBV7-3 to TRBJ2-3; D gene uncertain. The length of the CDR3 is 17 residues. Trimming took off 3 bases at V and 5 bases at J, with 21 bases between the two ends. Germline V gives CDR1 SGHTA, CDR2 FQGTGA. The CDR3 nucleotides are TGTGCCAGCAGCTTGATACCGGGTTCTACCTCGGGAGATACGCAGTATTTT. It translates to CASSLIPGSTSGDTQYF.

The CDR3 nucleotides read TGTGCCAGCAGCGTAGTGCGGAAACCAAATAAAGAGACCCAGTACTTC. As protein: CASSVVRKPNKETQYF. V is TRBV9 and J is TRBJ2-5; D gene uncertain. CDR1 is SGDLS and CDR2 is YYNGEE in the germline V gene. The V end was cut by 0 bases, the J end by 3 bases, with 15 bases between. The CDR3 consists of 16 residues.

This clone appeared a few times. The chain recombines TRBV7-6 with TRBJ2-3; 12 nucleotides agree with TRBD2. Germline V gene sequence: CDR1 SGHVS, CDR2 FNYEAQ. The trim removed 2 bases at V and 6 bases at J, leaving 3 bases unmatched. The CDR3 runs to 15 residues. The CDR3 nucleotides are TGTGCCAGCAGCTTAAGACTAGCGGGAGAGGATACGCAGTATTTT. It codes for CASSLRLAGEDTQYF.

The chain couples TRBV2 to TRBJ1-2; D might be TRBD1 (6 bases). This CDR3 comprises 17 residues. V lost 6 bases, J lost 10 bases, and 30 bases lay in between. CDR1 is SNHLY and CDR2 is FYNNEI in the germline V gene. The CDR3 DNA reads TGTGCCAGCAGCCCCACAAATCCTTTGGGGACACCTGACGTCTACACCTTC. It specifies CASSPTNPLGTPDVYTF.

The chain uses TRBV18 and TRBJ2-3; weak D call: TRBD2 (5 bases). The CDR3 totals 14 residues. The ends were cut back, 2 bases at V and 1 base at J, with 7 bases in the middle. Germline lookup yields CDR1 KGHSH and CDR2 LQKENI. The CDR3 here is CASSPTRGTDTQYF. Written as DNA, the CDR3 is TGTGCCAGCTCACCAACTAGGGGCACAGATACGCAGTATTTT.

The chain uses TRBV7-2 and TRBJ2-7; 9 bases agree with TRBD1. CDR1 SGHTA and CDR2 FQGNSA come from the germline V gene. V shed 3 bases, J shed 3 bases, and the junction held 3 bases outside the gene matches. This CDR3 has 14 residues. CDR3 sequence reads: CASSFGQGLYEQYF. In nucleotides, the CDR3 is TGTGCCAGCAGCTTCGGACAGGGGCTCTACGAGCAGTACTTC.

Ten or more counts support this clone. Relative to the germline gene, one junction end is altered; a read error may explain this. The rearrangement uses TRBV9 and TRBJ1-1; D not certain. The CDR3 consists of 14 residues. Germline V gene sequence: CDR1 SGDLS, CDR2 YYNGEE. As DNA, the CDR3 is TGTGCCAGCAGCGAGGATCCCACCGACCCGCTAGTCATATTT. This encodes CASSEDPTDPLVIF.

This clone was seen only once. The chain links TRBV20-1 to TRBJ1-1; no reliable D call. Trimming pared 4 bases from V and 7 bases from J, leaving 10 bases between. Germline V gene data show CDR1 as DFQATT and CDR2 as SNEGSKA (reference sequence). CDR3 size: 11 residues. The CDR3 nucleotides are TGCAGTGCTATCCCGAGGCTTGAAGCTTTCTTT. Amino acid sequence: CSAIPRLEAFF.

This chain joins TRBV29-1 and TRBJ1-1; 7 nucleotides line up with TRBD1. This CDR3 has 13 residues. The V gene end was trimmed by 4 bases and the J gene end by 0 bases; junction bases not matched to a gene: 2. Germline V gene sequence: CDR1 SQVTM, CDR2 ANQGSEA. The CDR3 bases are TGCAGCGTTGGACAGGGATTGAACACTGAAGCTTTCTTT. Encoded protein: CSVGQGLNTEAFF.

The CDR3 DNA is TGTGCCAGCAGCCCTAGCGGGAGCGACCGGGGAGGGGAGTACTTC. Amino acids: CASSPSGSDRGGEYF. The V gene is TRBV3-1 (or the pseudogene TRBV3-2), the J gene TRBJ2-7; 10 nucleotides match TRBD2. This CDR3 has 15 amino acids. Trimming at V came to 4 bases and at J to 11 bases, leaving 14 bases not matched to a gene. Germline V gives CDR1 LGHDT, CDR2 YNNKEL (reference sequence).